The sequence of this TCR beta chain was determined in a study of T cells in Graves' hyperthyroidism and ophthalmopathy (dated by TCRdb to 2018 to 2020). About the investigation overall: Peripheral blood was sampled at the time of initial diagnosis, prior to any treatment. After sampling, hyperthyroidism patients received methimazole starting at 30 mg daily, and ophthalmopathy patients received high-dose intravenous methylprednisolone. The roughly 91 discovery patients were randomly divided into training and test sets at a 7:3 ratio. To identify TCR V-J signatures that set the groups apart, the researchers used a discovery cohort of about a hundred patients, made up of 43 with Graves' ophthalmopathy and some 60 with stable Graves' hyperthyroidism. Prospective prediction of ophthalmopathy was tested in an independent validation cohort of fewer than 20 hyperthyroidism patients and some 17 patients who later progressed to ophthalmopathy. TCR Vbeta CDR3 sequencing of fewer than 150 peripheral blood samples (roughly 41 ophthalmopathy, 75 hyperthyroidism and about 17 progressor patients) is reported in the paper. The study also compared thyroid tissue and blood T-cell repertoires from roughly 6 Graves' hyperthyroidism patients. What the study reported, not specific to this receptor: No statistical method was used to set the sample size in advance, and investigators knew the group allocation. Most expanded thyroid clonotypes (frequency above 0.001) were also detected in blood, suggesting blood repertoires may reflect thyroid immune responses. Ophthalmopathy was separated from stable hyperthyroidism by a 13 V-J signature model, with 85% to 90% sensitivity and around 81% specificity obtained in cross-validation and 80%/75% obtained in testing. In validation, the model predicted progression to ophthalmopathy with 65% to 71% sensitivity and approximately 74% specificity, a median of 6.5 months before onset.

This clonotype was seen only a few times. The specificity of this receptor is unknown. Base qualities are not recorded, but no much larger clone differs from it by a single base. The TCR beta CDR3 regions were amplified from RNA transcripts. A first-round RT-PCR of the TCR CDR3 used the HTBI primer set with the Qiagen OneStep RT-PCR kit. Libraries were constructed in a second round of multiplex PCR, after which size selection and purification were carried out. Sequencing of the libraries was done on an Illumina HiSeq2000 using paired-end 100 bp reads. Processing in the source paper ran as follows. SOAPnuke was used to process the raw data, removing reads that contained adapters or uncalled bases, had a mean Phred below 15, or lacked an exact match to the constant primer or identifier. COPE v1.2.5 was used to merge high-quality paired reads, and clonotypes were defined as unique nucleotide sequences. Clonotypes were aligned to IMGT TRBV, TRBD and TRBJ reference segments using MiTCR v1.1. Only V-J combinations with frequency above 0.0001, covering approximately 99% of repertoires, were analysed. The TCS score was defined as F50 (clonal expansion) divided by E x V (chaos), with BLOSUM62-based TCRdist calculated between CDR3 peptides within each V-J. Welch's t-statistics and random forest reduced 514 V-J features to around 14, which were used in a naive Bayes classifier (R e1071). TCRdb trimmed the raw reads at Q25, called clones with MiXCR and kept productive beta chains. Each CDR3 protein appears once, grouped with its most common genes and DNA. These V and J calls rely on TCRdb rather than the paper's analysis. The sample yields hundreds of thousands of distinct CDR3 sequences; roughly 16% were counted once. Around 4% of the sample is in the top ten clones.

In the germline V gene (reference sequence), CDR1 corresponds to LGHDT and CDR2 to YNNKEL. There are 15 amino acids in the CDR3, from cysteine to phenylalanine inclusive. The kept DNA is CDR3 alone, 45 bases in frame from the first base. Trimming accounts for 4 bases at V and 10 bases at J, while the number of junction bases matched to no gene is 6. A patient counted as having stable Graves' hyperthyroidism if no progression to ophthalmopathy occurred over 18 months of follow-up. Hyperthyroidism patients were newly diagnosed, with disease duration under 2 months, and aged 18 to 65 years. Any patient with an uncontrolled infection, another autoimmune disease, pregnancy or lactation was excluded. Clinical symptoms, serum thyroxine and TRAb, thyroid ultrasound, and orbital computed tomography formed the basis for the diagnoses. PBMCs were separated from over 9 ml of fresh peripheral blood using Ficoll-Paque density gradient centrifugation. Trizol reagent was used to extract total RNA, and RNA quality was then checked on an Agilent 2100 Bioanalyzer.

Here the chain combines TRBV3-1 and TRBJ1-6, with 11 central nucleotides matching TRBD1. What was sequenced was blood. The TCR sequence derives from a woman aged 25-40 years with Graves' hyperthyroidism. The CDR3 amino acid sequence is: CASSPRGQGGSPLHF. The bases read TGTGCCAGCAGCCCAAGGGGACAGGGGGGATCACCCCTCCACTTT. This CDR3, with the reference TRBV3-1 and TRBJ1-6 proteins standing in past its ends, gives the full variable domain DTAVSQTPKYLVTQMGNDKSIKCEQNLGHDTMYWYKQDSKKFLKIMFSYNNKELIINETVPNRFSPKSPDKAHLNLHINSLELGDSAVYFCASSPRGQGGSPLHFGNGTRLTVT.